The source of this TCR beta chain is a study of post-analysis software for immune sequencing data. Whole-study context: Included among the disease courses, which were recorded for the cohort, were relapsing-remitting, secondary progressive and progressive-relapsing multiple sclerosis.

Study-wide points: TRBV segments more frequent in patients than in controls numbered five and included TRBV5-6, TRBV5-1 and TRBV20-1.

Trimming took 6 bases from V and 2 from J, leaving 12 bases between them. Germline V gene sequence: CDR1 SGHRS, CDR2 YFSETQ. This CDR3 contains 13 residues. Regarding this clonotype: Antigen unknown.

Researchers reported that TCR beta cDNA libraries carried unique molecular identifiers. MiXCR, applied by TCRdb to the PCR reads, yields one record per CDR3 protein. The table lists roughly 800,000 distinct CDR3 sequences, roughly 30% of them singletons. Sequencing was performed on blood. This chain joins TRBV5-1 and TRBJ2-7, with unresolved D. The clonotype originates from a girl aged 10-17 years with multiple sclerosis. The CDR3 here is CASKLGNPYEQYF. The CDR3, as DNA: TGCGCCAGCAAGCTGGGGAATCCCTACGAGCAGTACTTC.